Presented here are 26 T cell receptor beta chains from one specimen sequenced in a study of blood T cell repertoires in COVID-19. Measured with immunoSEQ multiplex PCR; TCRdb has only the in-frame clones, and not every one. The sample holds tens of thousands of clones; about 85% are singletons and the top ten take approximately 15%. Material for sequencing was peripheral blood. All receptors derive from a human donor in a cohort sampled during active COVID-19.

The chain employs TRBV6-5 and TRBJ2-5; 8 nucleotides align to TRBD1. The CDR3 has 14 amino acids. Germline V gene sequence: CDR1 MNHEY, CDR2 SVGAGI. J gave up 5 bases and V 10 bases, and 12 bases lay outside the gene matches. The CDR3 here is CANGLDRAGETQYF. The CDR3 bases are TGTGCCAACGGCCTGGACAGGGCCGGGGAGACCCAGTACTTC.

The chain combines TRBV19 with TRBJ2-6, with TRBD2 as a possible D gene (6 bases). CDR3 size: 16 residues. V lost 5 bases to trimming and J lost 0 bases, with 11 bases between them. The V gene's germline CDR1 is LNHDA and CDR2 SQIVND (reference sequence). The DNA for the CDR3 is TGTGCCAGTAGTGGTAGCGGAGTCTCTGGGGCCAACGTCCTGACTTTC. This sequence encodes CASSGSGVSGANVLTF.

This clone was counted a single time. The rearrangement joins TRBV6-5 to TRBJ2-2, with 10 bases aligning to TRBD1. V shed 6 bases, J shed 9 bases, and the junction held 4 bases outside the gene matches. The length of the CDR3 is 13 residues. CDR1 and CDR2 from the germline V gene are MNHEY and SVGAGI. The CDR3 here is CASRRTGGRELFF. CDR3 nucleotide sequence: TGTGCCAGCAGGCGGACAGGGGGAAGGGAGCTGTTTTTT.

Turning to this clone: Distinct nucleotide sequences in the sample also encode this CDR3. The V call is TRBV3-1 (or the pseudogene TRBV3-2), the J call TRBJ1-3, with D maybe TRBD1 (6 bases). The CDR3 consists of 15 residues. V dropped 0 bases and J dropped 0 bases, with 6 bases sitting between them. From germline, CDR1 is LGHDT and CDR2 YNNKEL (reference sequence). The chain's CDR3 is CASSQEGGSGNTIYF. As DNA, the CDR3 is TGTGCCAGCAGCCAAGAAGGGGGCTCTGGAAACACCATATATTTT.

This chain uses TRBV7-9 with TRBJ1-2, with TRBD1 as a possible D gene (6 bases). Germline V gene sequence: CDR1 SEHNR, CDR2 FQNEAQ (reference sequence). V lost 5 bases and J lost 11, with 36 bases in between. The length of the CDR3 is 19 residues. The CDR3 nucleotides are TGTGCCAGCAGCAAACCAGATCCGCGAGCGGTGCAGGGGAAGGGGTCATACACCTTC. Translation: CASSKPDPRAVQGKGSYTF.

The chain carries TRBV6-1 and TRBJ2-7; 9 bases align to TRBD1. Germline V CDR1 and CDR2: MNHNS, SASEGT. The trim removed 2 bases at V and 2 bases at J, leaving 4 bases unmatched. The CDR3 spans 15 residues. The CDR3 sequence: CASSEKGDRAYEQYF. CDR3 coding DNA: TGTGCCAGCAGTGAAAAAGGGGACAGGGCCTACGAGCAGTACTTC.

The chain combines TRBV5-1 with TRBJ1-2, with D possibly being TRBD1 (5 bases). V lost 0 bases to trimming and J lost 3 bases, with 12 bases between them. The CDR3 contains 15 residues. Germline V CDR1 and CDR2: SGHRS, YFSETQ. CDR3 sequence reads: CASSLAAGLDYGYTF. CDR3 in DNA: TGCGCCAGCAGCTTGGCCGCAGGGTTGGACTATGGCTACACCTTC.

This chain joins TRBV19 and TRBJ1-1; 8 nucleotides align to TRBD1. This CDR3 spans 15 amino acids. Germline V gives CDR1 LNHDA, CDR2 SQIVND (reference sequence). The V gene end was trimmed by 4 bases and the J gene end by 0 bases; junction bases not matched to a gene: 4. CDR3 in DNA: TGTGCCAGTAGTACAGGGGGCGCGGTGAACACTGAAGCTTTCTTT. Protein sequence: CASSTGGAVNTEAFF.

CDR3 residues: CASSPGQGREKLFF. DNA of the CDR3: TGTGCCAGCAGCCCCGGACAGGGCCGTGAAAAACTGTTTTTT. V and J are TRBV2 and TRBJ1-4; TRBD1 matches at 8 bases. Germline CDR1 SNHLY, CDR2 FYNNEI. The CDR3 sequence is 14 residues long. V lost 6 bases, J lost 7 bases, and 7 bases stayed unmatched.

The chain recombines TRBV7-9 with TRBJ2-7; 9 bases fit TRBD1. J lost 2 bases, V lost 6 bases, and 5 bases had no gene match. The germline V gene has CDR1 SEHNR and CDR2 FQNEAQ (reference sequence). The CDR3 has 14 amino acids. CDR3 DNA sequence: TGTGCCAGCAGTCCTCGACAGGGGGCCTACGAGCAGTACTTC. It is translated as CASSPRQGAYEQYF.

This chain links TRBV2 with TRBJ2-5; 8 bases line up with TRBD2. The germline gives CDR1 SNHLY, CDR2 FYNNEI. The V gene end was trimmed by 6 bases and the J gene end by 5 bases; junction bases not matched to a gene: 11. The CDR3 has 15 amino acids. The CDR3 DNA sequence: TGTGCCAGCAGGGGAGGACTAGCCGAGTCGGAGACCCAGTACTTC. Residues: CASRGGLAESETQYF. The full variable domain, rest sourced from reference TRBV2 and TRBJ2-5, is EPEVTQTPSHQVTQMGQEVILRCVPISNHLYFYWYRQILGQKVEFLVSFYNNEISEKSEIFDDQFSVERPDGSNFTLKIRSTKLEDSAMYFCASRGGLAESETQYFGPGTRLLVL.

The rearrangement uses TRBV18 and TRBJ2-3; the D is unclear. V shed 2 bases and J shed 3 bases, with 9 bases lying between them. Germline-derived CDR1 and CDR2 are KGHSH and LQKENI. This CDR3 spans 14 amino acids. The CDR3 DNA reads as TGTGCCAGCTCACCAGCGGTGGAGACAGATACGCAGTATTTT. This encodes CASSPAVETDTQYF. The variable domain in full, with the rest retrieved from reference TRBV18 and TRBJ2-3, is NAGVMQNPRHLVRRRGQEARLRCSPMKGHSHVYWYRQLPEEGLKFMVYLQKENIIDESGMPKERFSAEFPKEGPSILRIQQVVRGDSAAYFCASSPAVETDTQYFGPGTRLTVL.

Only a few counts were recorded for this clone. The chain uses TRBV29-1 and TRBJ2-2; 8 bases line up with TRBD2. This CDR3 has 14 residues. Germline V gene lookup returns CDR1 SQVTM and CDR2 ANQGSEA. The V and J ends lost 7 bases and 6 bases, in that order; junction bases with no gene match: 10. The CDR3 nucleotides read TGCAGCGCCGGCTCGGGACTAGACTCCGGGGAGCTGTTTTTT. Translation: CSAGSGLDSGELFF.

The V and J genes are TRBV7-9 and TRBJ1-4; the D gene is possibly TRBD1 (6 bases). Trimming stripped 6 bases from V and 1 base from J, with 18 bases between. CDR1 is SEHNR and CDR2 is FQNEAQ in the germline V gene (reference sequence). This CDR3 has 17 residues. This CDR3 reads CASSRRGPAGTNEKLFF. CDR3 nucleotides: TGTGCCAGCAGTCGCAGGGGCCCGGCTGGAACTAATGAAAAACTGTTTTTT.

This chain uses TRBV14 with TRBJ1-2; TRBD1 might be the D (6 bases). Trimming shortened V by 4 bases and J by 3 bases, and 15 bases separated the two germline ends. The CDR3 length is 15 residues. Germline V CDR1 and CDR2: SGHDN, FVKESK. For the CDR3, the DNA is TGTGCCAGCAGCCCCCTTTGGGGGGGCGACTATGGCTACACCTTC. It is translated as CASSPLWGGDYGYTF.

The chain links TRBV12-1 to TRBJ2-3; the table's D gene call, TRBD2, was not cross checked with the DNA. TRBV12-1 is noted as a pseudogene. CDR3 size: 17 residues. The CDR3: CASSQTSGGDSTDTQYF. In DNA, the CDR3 is TGTGCCAGCAGCCAGACTAGCGGGGGGGATAGCACAGATACGCAGTATTTT.

This clone was seen more than once but under ten times. The rearrangement links TRBV5-1 to TRBJ1-2; 10 nucleotides agree with TRBD1. This CDR3 region has 17 residues. The ends lost 4 bases at V and 8 bases at J; junction bases unmatched: 17. From germline, CDR1 is SGHRS and CDR2 YFSETQ. CDR3 DNA: TGCGCCAGCAGCCCTAGCCCGGAACGGACAGGGGGAGAGGGCTACACCTTC. This encodes CASSPSPERTGGEGYTF. Drawing the rest from reference TRBV5-1 and TRBJ1-2, the complete variable domain is KAGVTQTPRYLIKTRGQQVTLSCSPISGHRSVSWYQQTPGQGLQFLFEYFSETQRNKGNFPGRFSGRQFSNSRSEMNVSTLELGDSALYLCASSPSPERTGGEGYTFGSGTRLTVV.

The CDR3 nucleotides read TGCAGCGTTGAGGCCGTGGAGACCCAGTACTTC. It is translated as CSVEAVETQYF. The rearrangement links TRBV29-1 to TRBJ2-5, with D unclear. V was clipped by 3 bases and J by 5 bases, with 7 bases between them. CDR3 length: 11 amino acids. Germline CDR1 is SQVTM and CDR2 is ANQGSEA.

In this sample, this clone is medium-sized. The chain has TRBV11-2 and TRBJ2-7, with D possibly TRBD2 on 5 matching bases. V lost 0 bases and J lost 0, with 9 bases in between. Germline assignment: CDR1 SGHAT and CDR2 FQNNGV. CDR3 size: 15 residues. The CDR3 is CASSLDGRDSYEQYF. The CDR3 DNA reads TGTGCCAGCAGCTTAGATGGACGGGACTCCTACGAGCAGTACTTC.

Only a few counts were recorded for this clone. V gene TRBV5-4 combines with J gene TRBJ1-1; 9 bases fit TRBD1. Germline CDR1 reads SGHNT; CDR2 reads YYREEE (reference sequence). The CDR3 runs to 15 residues. Trimming removed 4 bases from V and 1 base from J; junction bases left unmatched: 5. The CDR3 loop is CASSAATGGNTEAFF. The DNA for the CDR3 is TGTGCCAGCAGCGCAGCGACAGGGGGGAACACTGAAGCTTTCTTT.

V and J are TRBV7-9 and TRBJ2-7; 7 bases align to TRBD2. Germline V gene sequence: CDR1 SEHNR, CDR2 FQNEAQ (reference sequence). The CDR3 runs 15 residues. Trimming took 1 base from V and 5 from J; bases not matched to a gene: 8. Written as DNA, the CDR3 is TGTGCCAGCAGCTTAGTGTGGATCGGGGGGAACGAGCAGTACTTC. This encodes CASSLVWIGGNEQYF.

V is TRBV10-3 and J is TRBJ1-2; D is unresolved. The CDR3 totals 15 residues. Trimming cost V 3 bases and J 3 bases, with 14 bases left between them. Germline lookup yields CDR1 ENHRY and CDR2 SYGVKD. CDR3 in amino acids: CAISDAAGGYYGYTF. CDR3 nucleotides: TGTGCCATCAGTGACGCGGCGGGTGGATACTATGGCTACACCTTC.

The sample holds one count of this clone. CDR3 protein: CASSFGDYGYTF. CDR3 in DNA: TGTGCCAGCAGCTTCGGGGACTATGGCTACACCTTC. The chain joins TRBV5-4 to TRBJ1-2, with D unclear. CDR1 and CDR2 from the germline V gene are SGHNT and YYREEE (reference sequence). This CDR3 has 12 residues. Between the trimmed V and J ends, which lost 2 bases and 3 bases, there was a span of 5 bases. The variable domain in full, completed from reference TRBV5-4 and TRBJ1-2, reads ETGVTQSPTHLIKTRGQQVTLRCSSQSGHNTVSWYQQALGQGPQFIFQYYREEENGRGNFPPRFSGLQFPNYSSELNVNALELDDSALYLCASSFGDYGYTFGSGTRLTVV.

The chain employs TRBV6-5 and TRBJ1-1; D gene unclear. This CDR3 contains 15 residues. V lost 6 bases and J lost 6, with 20 bases in between. CDR1 and CDR2 from the germline V gene are MNHEY and SVGAGI. The CDR3 region has the DNA TGTGCCAGCAGCGAGGGTGGTCCCACCGGCCCTGAAGCTTTCTTT. Protein sequence: CASSEGGPTGPEAFF.

The V gene is TRBV5-4, the J gene TRBJ2-3; 11 positions agree with TRBD2. CDR3 length: 17 amino acids. Trimming took 4 bases from V and 1 from J; bases not matched to a gene: 8. Germline V gene sequence: CDR1 SGHNT, CDR2 YYREEE (reference sequence). This CDR3 is CASSPGLLAGGTDTQYF. The CDR3 nucleotides read TGTGCCAGCAGCCCCGGGTTACTAGCGGGGGGCACAGATACGCAGTATTTT.

The V and J genes are TRBV3-1 (or the pseudogene TRBV3-2) and TRBJ2-7; 8 bases are shared with TRBD2. Trimming cost V 1 base and J 1 base; bases outside gene matches: 9. The CDR3 runs to 17 residues. CDR1 is LGHDT, CDR2 YNNKEL, per germline (reference sequence). CDR3 residues: CASSQAPGLAGSYEQYF. The CDR3 DNA reads TGTGCCAGCAGCCAAGCCCCCGGCCTAGCGGGTTCCTACGAGCAGTACTTC.